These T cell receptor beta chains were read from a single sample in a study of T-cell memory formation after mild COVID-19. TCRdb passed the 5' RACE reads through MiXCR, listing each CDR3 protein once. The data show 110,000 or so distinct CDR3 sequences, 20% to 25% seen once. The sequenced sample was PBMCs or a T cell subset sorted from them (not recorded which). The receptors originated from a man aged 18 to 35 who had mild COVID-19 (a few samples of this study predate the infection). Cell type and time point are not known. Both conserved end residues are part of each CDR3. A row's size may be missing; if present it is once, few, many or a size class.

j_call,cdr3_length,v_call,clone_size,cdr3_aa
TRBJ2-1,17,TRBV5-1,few,CASSWAPDRVAYNEQFF
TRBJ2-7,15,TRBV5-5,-,CASSLNLADSYEQYF
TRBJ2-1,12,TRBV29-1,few,CSVVVARHEQFF
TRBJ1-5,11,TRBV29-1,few,CSVETGGKEHF
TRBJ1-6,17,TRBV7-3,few,CASSSTTAQGVHSPLHF
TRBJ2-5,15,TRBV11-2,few,CASSPPGGTEETQYF
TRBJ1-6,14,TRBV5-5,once,CASRITGNNSPLHF
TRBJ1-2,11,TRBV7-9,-,CASKTMNGYTF
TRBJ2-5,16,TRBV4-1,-,CASSQAVAGYQETQYF
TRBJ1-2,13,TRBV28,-,CASSRTANYGYTF
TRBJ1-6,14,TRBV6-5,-,CASSYSPLGSPLHF
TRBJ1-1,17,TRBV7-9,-,CASRKKAVVTRLPEAFF
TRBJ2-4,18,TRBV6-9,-,CASSPRDRGRWAKNIQYF
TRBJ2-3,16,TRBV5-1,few,CASSSPQGTRTDTQYF
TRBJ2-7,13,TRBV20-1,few,CSARTRQSYEQYF
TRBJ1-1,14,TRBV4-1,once,CASSQDGANTEAFF
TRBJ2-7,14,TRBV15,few,CATSRQDRVLEQYF
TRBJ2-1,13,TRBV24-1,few,CATSPRGGNEQFF
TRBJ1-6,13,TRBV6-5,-,CASSYGVNSPLHF
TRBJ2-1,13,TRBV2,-,CASIGTSQEEKFF
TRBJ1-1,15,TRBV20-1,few,CSGRDRGLGNTEAFF
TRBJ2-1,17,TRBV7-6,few,CASSLEPRPGPYNEQFF
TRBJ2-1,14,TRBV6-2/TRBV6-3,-,CASMGSGRRNEQFF
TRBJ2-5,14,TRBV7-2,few,CASSLRGAQETQYF
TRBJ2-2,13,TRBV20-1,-,CSAHRGGTGELFF
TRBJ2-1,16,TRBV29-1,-,CSVEGSLATHYNEQFF
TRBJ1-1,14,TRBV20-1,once,CSAREVGRGTEAFF
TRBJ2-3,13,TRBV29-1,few,CSVEAESTDTQYF
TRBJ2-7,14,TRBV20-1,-,CSAAGTSGTYEQYF
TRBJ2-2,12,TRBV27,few,CASSASGWELFF
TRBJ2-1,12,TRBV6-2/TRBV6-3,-,CASSGLGDEQFF
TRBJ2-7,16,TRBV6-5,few,CASSLEASGSSYEQYF
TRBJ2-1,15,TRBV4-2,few,CASSHPGQGRGEQFF
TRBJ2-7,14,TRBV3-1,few,CASSQEPGGDEQYF
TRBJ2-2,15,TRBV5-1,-,CASSPRTGDTGELFF
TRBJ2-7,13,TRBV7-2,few,CASTPTGSYEQYF
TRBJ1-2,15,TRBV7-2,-,CASSVRTGAEDGYTF
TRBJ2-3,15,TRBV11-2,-,CASRDRARGADTQYF
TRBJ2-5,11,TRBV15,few,CATSAPETQYF
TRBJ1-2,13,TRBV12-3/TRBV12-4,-,CASGEARLYGYTF
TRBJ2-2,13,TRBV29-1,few,CSVEGQNTGELFF
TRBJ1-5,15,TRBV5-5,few,CASSLGAGASQPQHF
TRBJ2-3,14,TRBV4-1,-,CASSQTWGTDTQYF
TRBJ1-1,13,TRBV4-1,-,CASSQVAGSEAFF
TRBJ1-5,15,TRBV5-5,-,CASSLRGLSNQPQHF
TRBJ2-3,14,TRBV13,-,CASSLGGGLDTQYF
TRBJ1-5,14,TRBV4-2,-,CASSQDWGNQPQHF
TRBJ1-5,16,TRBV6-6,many,CASSPQGAWGNQPQHF
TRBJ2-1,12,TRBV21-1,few,CASSKVGGPQFF
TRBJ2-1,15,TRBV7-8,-,CASSVGLASYNEQFF
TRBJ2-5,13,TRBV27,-,CASSLSGVETQYF
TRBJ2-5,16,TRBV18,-,CASSQGSGDPAETQYF
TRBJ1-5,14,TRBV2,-,CASSAPPSNQPQHF
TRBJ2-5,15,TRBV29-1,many,CSVEDGRKEEETQYF
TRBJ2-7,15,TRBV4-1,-,CASSLSGWSSYEQYF
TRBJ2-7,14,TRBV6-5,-,CASSYWGPGYEQYF
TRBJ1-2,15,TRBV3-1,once,CASSQGTGAFYGYTF
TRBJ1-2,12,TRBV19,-,CASRVTAYGYTF
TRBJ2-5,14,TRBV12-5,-,CASGFAGSEETQYF